Listed here are 10 T cell receptor beta chains from one sample, sequenced in a study of preoperative IRX-2 immunotherapy in early breast cancer. Libraries were prepared by immunoSEQ multiplex PCR; TCRdb keeps only in-frame clonotypes and omits some of them. The table records around 39,000 clones, approximately 95% of them present only once. Treatment defined: preoperative locoregional IRX-2 cytokine immunotherapy. The source material was tumor tissue, sampled after IRX-2 immunotherapy. All receptors derive from a human donor with breast cancer.

V usage is TRBV7-9 and J usage is TRBJ2-7, with D tentatively TRBD2 (5 bases). CDR1 and CDR2 from the germline V gene are SEHNR and FQNEAQ (reference sequence). Trimming removed 3 bases from V and 7 bases from J, with 13 bases in between. This CDR3 is built from 13 residues. CDR3 amino acids: CASSLTHSGEQYF. Written as DNA, the CDR3 is TGTGCCAGCAGCTTGACCCATTCGGGGGAGCAGTACTTC.

This clone was seen just once. This chain connects TRBV2 to TRBJ1-5, with D hard to call. Germline V gene sequence: CDR1 SNHLY, CDR2 FYNNEI. The CDR3 contains 15 residues. Between the trimmed V and J ends, which lost 2 bases and 6 bases, there was a span of 14 bases. The DNA of the CDR3 is TGTGCCAGCAGTGAATTCGGGGTAATCGGTCAGCCCCAGCATTTT. It encodes CASSEFGVIGQPQHF.

The CDR3 protein is CASSLWGRGAVDYGYTF. The CDR3 region has the DNA TGTGCCAGCAGCTTATGGGGACGGGGGGCAGTGGACTATGGCTACACCTTC. This sequence joins TRBV7-2 and TRBJ1-2, with D tentatively TRBD1 (6 bases). V shed 2 bases and J shed 3 bases, with 19 bases lying between them. There are 17 residues in the CDR3. Germline CDR1 reads SGHTA; CDR2 reads FQGNSA.

This clone was seen a handful of times. The chain joins TRBV27 to TRBJ2-2; D gene ambiguous. V was trimmed by 6 bases and J by 7 bases, leaving 15 bases between them. The CDR3 totals 14 residues. Germline CDR1 and CDR2: MNHEY and SMNVEV (reference sequence). This CDR3 reads CASRWTETFGELFF. The CDR3, as DNA: TGTGCCAGCAGATGGACCGAGACTTTCGGGGAGCTGTTTTTT.

J is TRBJ1-2 and V is TRBV4-3; maybe TRBD1 (6 bases). V was cut by 5 bases and J by 8 bases, with 15 bases left in between. The length of the CDR3 is 13 residues. CDR1 LGHNA and CDR2 YSLEER come from the germline V gene. The CDR3 nucleotides read TGCGCCAGCAGCGGAGAGGTGGGGGGCGGCTACACCTTC. It yields the protein CASSGEVGGGYTF.

J is TRBJ1-2 and V is TRBV18; 8 bases align to TRBD1. The junction had 3 bases not matched to a gene; V was cut back by 5 bases and J by 1 base. Per the germline V gene, CDR1 is KGHSH and CDR2 is LQKENI. This CDR3 is built from 14 residues. The CDR3 loop reads CASSTGQDNYGYTF. The CDR3 region has the DNA TGTGCCAGCTCAACGGGACAGGATAACTATGGCTACACCTTC.

This rearrangement joins TRBV5-8 to TRBJ2-1, with D perhaps given as TRBD1 or TRBD2 (6 bases each). Per germline, CDR1 SGHTS and CDR2 YDEGEE. Between the trimmed V and J ends, which lost 4 bases and 1 base, there was a span of 18 bases. This CDR3 region has 17 residues. CDR3 loop: CASSPRWGAGSYNEQFF. The CDR3 nucleotides read TGTGCCAGCAGCCCCCGTTGGGGGGCCGGTTCCTACAATGAGCAGTTCTTC.

The rearrangement joins TRBV28 to TRBJ1-4, with TRBD1 identical over 9 bases. The CDR3 covers 16 residues. V was pared by 1 base and J by 14 bases, with 14 bases of the junction left unmatched. The germline V gene encodes CDR1 MDHEN and CDR2 SYDVKM. The CDR3 DNA follows: TGTGCCAGCAGTTTATTAAGGGAAGGACAGGGGTGGGGGCTGTTTTTT. Translation: CASSLLREGQGWGLFF. Full variable domain (rest looked up from reference TRBV28 and TRBJ1-4): DVKVTQSSRYLVKRTGEKVFLECVQDMDHENMFWYRQDPGLGLRLIYFSYDVKMKEKGDIPEGYSVSREKKERFSLILESASTNQTSMYLCASSLLREGQGWGLFFGSGTQLSVL.

The J gene is TRBJ2-1, the V gene TRBV4-3; D gene ambiguous. V was clipped by 4 bases and J by 10 bases, with 14 bases between them. The CDR3 spans 13 residues. CDR1 and CDR2 from the germline V gene are LGHNA and YSLEER. The DNA of the CDR3 is TGCGCCAGCAGCCCGGGCCATCGTCCCGAGCAGTTCTTC. This encodes CASSPGHRPEQFF.

V and J are TRBV19 and TRBJ1-5; maybe TRBD1 (6 bases). V was pared by 0 bases and J by 6 bases, with 15 bases between. There are 16 residues in the CDR3. The germline V gene encodes CDR1 LNHDA and CDR2 SQIVND (reference sequence). Written as DNA, the CDR3 is TGTGCCAGTAGTATAGACTCGACAGGCCTCGCTCAGCCCCAGCATTTT. Translated, it gives CASSIDSTGLAQPQHF.